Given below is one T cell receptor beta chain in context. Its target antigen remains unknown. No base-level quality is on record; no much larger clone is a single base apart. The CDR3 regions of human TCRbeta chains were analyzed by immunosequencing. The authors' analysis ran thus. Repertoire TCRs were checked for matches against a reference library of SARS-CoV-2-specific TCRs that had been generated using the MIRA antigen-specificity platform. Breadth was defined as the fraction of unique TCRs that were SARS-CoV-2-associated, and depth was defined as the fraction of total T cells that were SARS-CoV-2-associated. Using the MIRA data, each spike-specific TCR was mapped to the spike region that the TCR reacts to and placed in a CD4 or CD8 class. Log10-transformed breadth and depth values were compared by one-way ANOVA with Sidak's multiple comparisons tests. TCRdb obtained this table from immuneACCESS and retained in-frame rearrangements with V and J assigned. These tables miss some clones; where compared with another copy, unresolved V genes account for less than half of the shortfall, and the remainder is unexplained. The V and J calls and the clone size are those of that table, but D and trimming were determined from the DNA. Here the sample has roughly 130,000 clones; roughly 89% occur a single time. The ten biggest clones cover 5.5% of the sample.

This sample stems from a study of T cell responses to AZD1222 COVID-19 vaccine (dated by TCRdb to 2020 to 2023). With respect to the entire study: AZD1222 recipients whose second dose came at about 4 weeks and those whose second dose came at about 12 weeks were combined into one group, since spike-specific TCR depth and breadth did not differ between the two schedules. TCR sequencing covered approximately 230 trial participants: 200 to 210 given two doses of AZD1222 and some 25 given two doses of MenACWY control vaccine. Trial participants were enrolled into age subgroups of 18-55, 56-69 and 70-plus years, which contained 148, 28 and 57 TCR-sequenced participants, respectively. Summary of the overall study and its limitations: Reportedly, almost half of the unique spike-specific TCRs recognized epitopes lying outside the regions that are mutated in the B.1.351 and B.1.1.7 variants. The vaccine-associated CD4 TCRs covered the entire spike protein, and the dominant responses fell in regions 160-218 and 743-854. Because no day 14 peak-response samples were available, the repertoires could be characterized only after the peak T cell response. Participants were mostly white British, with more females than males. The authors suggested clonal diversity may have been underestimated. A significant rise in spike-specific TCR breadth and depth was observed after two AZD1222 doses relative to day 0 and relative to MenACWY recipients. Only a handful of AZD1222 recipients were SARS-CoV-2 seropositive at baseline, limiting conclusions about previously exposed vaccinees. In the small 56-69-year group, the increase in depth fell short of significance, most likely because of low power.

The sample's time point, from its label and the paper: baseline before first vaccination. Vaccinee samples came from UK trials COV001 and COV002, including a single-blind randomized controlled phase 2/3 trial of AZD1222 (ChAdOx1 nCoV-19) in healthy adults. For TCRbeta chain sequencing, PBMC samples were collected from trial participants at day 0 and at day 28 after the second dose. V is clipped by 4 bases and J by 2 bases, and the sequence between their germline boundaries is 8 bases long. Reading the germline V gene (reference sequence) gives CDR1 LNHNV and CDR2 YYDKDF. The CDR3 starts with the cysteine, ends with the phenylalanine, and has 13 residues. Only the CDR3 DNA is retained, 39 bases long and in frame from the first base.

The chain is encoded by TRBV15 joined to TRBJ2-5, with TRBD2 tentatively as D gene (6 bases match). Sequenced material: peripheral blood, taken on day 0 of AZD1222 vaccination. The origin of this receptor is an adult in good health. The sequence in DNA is TGTGCCACCAGCACAGGGACTCAAGAGACCCAGTACTTC. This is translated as CATSTGTQETQYF.